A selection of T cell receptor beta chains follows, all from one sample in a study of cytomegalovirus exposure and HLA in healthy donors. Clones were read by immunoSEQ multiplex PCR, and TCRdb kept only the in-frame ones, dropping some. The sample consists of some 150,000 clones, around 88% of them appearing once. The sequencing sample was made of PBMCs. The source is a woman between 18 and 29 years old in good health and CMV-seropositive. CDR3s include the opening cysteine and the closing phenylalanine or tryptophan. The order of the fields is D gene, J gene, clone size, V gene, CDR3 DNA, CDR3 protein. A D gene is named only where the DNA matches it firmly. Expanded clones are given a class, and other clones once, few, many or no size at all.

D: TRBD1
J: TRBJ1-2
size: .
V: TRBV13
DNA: TGTGCCAGCAGCCCGGACAGGAGTTACTATGGCTACACCTTC
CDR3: CASSPDRSYYGYTF

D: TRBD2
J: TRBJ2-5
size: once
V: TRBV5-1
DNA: TGCGCCAGCAAGGTCCTAGCGGAAGAGACCCAGTACTTC
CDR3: CASKVLAEETQYF

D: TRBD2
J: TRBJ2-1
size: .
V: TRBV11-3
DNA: TGTGCCAGCAGCTTAACTAGCGGGGTAAATGAGCAGTTCTTC
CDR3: CASSLTSGVNEQFF

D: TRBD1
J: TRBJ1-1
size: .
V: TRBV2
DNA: TGTGCCAGCAACAAAGGGGGCAGAGACACTGAAGCTTTCTTT
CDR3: CASNKGGRDTEAFF

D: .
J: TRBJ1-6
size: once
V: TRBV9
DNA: TGTGCCAGCAGCGGAAGGACAGTCAATTCACCCCTCCACTTT
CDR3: CASSGRTVNSPLHF

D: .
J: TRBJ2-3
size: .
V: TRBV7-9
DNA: TGTGCCAGCAGCTCCTCGGCTAGCGCAACAGATACGCAGTATTTT
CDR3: CASSSSASATDTQYF

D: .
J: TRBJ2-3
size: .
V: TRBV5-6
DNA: TGTGCCAGCACATCGAGGGGCACAGATACGCAGTATTTT
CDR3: CASTSRGTDTQYF

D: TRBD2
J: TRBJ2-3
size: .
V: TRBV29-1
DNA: TGCAGCGTTGGGACTAGCGGGAGGGATAGCACAGATACGCAGTATTTT
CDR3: CSVGTSGRDSTDTQYF

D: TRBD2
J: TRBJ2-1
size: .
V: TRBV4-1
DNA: TGCGCCAGCAGCCAAGGGGGGGGGACGAATGAGCAGTTCTTC
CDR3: CASSQGGGTNEQFF

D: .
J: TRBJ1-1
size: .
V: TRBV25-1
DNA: TGTGCCAGCAGTGAATTAAACAGCCCGAACACTGAAGCTTTCTTT
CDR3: CASSELNSPNTEAFF

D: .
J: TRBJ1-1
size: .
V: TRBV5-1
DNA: TGCGCCAGCAGCTTGGCTTCCCTCGGAGTGGTGAACACTGAAGCTTTCTTT
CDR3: CASSLASLGVVNTEAFF

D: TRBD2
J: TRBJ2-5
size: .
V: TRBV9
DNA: TGTGCCAGCAGCGTTGAAGCGGGGGAGACCCAGTACTTC
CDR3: CASSVEAGETQYF

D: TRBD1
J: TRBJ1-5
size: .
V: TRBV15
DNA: TGTGCCACCAGCAGGGGACAGGGGGCTAATCAGCCCCAGCATTTT
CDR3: CATSRGQGANQPQHF

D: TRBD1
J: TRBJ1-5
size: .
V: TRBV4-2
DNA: TGTGCCAGCAGCCAAGAAGAGGGGGCGAGCAATCAGCCCCAGCATTTT
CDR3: CASSQEEGASNQPQHF

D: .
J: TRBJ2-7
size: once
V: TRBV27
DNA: TGTGCCAGCAGTTTACTATCAGGGGTAAGATCCTACGAGCAGTACTTC
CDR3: CASSLLSGVRSYEQYF

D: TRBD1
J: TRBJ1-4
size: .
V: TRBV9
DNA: TGTGCCAGCAGCGTAGGTCGGGACAGGGGTTCTTCACAACTAAGAGAAAAACTGTTTTTT
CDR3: CASSVGRDRGSSQLREKLFF

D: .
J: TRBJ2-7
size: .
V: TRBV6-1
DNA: TGTGCCAGCAGTGAATTTGAGAGACGGGCCTACGAGCAGTACTTC
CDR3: CASSEFERRAYEQYF

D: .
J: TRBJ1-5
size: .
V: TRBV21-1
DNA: TGTGCCAGCAGCAGATGGACAGAACCGTGCGATCAGCCCCAGCATTTT
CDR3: CASSRWTEPCDQPQHF

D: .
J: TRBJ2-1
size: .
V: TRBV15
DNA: TGTGCCACCAGCAGACTAGCGAGCTCCTACAATGAGCAGTTCTTC
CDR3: CATSRLASSYNEQFF

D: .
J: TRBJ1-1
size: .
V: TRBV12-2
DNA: TGTGCAAGTCGCTTTCAGGGGTCCCCCGAAGCTTTCTTT
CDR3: CASRFQGSPEAFF

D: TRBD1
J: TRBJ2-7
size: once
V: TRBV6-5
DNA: TGTGCCAGCAGTTGGGGGACAGGGGTGTACGAGCAGTACTTC
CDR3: CASSWGTGVYEQYF

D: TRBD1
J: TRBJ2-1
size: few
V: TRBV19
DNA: TGTGCCAGTAGTATGGAGCGCGGACAGGGATACGATGAGCAGTTCTTC
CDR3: CASSMERGQGYDEQFF